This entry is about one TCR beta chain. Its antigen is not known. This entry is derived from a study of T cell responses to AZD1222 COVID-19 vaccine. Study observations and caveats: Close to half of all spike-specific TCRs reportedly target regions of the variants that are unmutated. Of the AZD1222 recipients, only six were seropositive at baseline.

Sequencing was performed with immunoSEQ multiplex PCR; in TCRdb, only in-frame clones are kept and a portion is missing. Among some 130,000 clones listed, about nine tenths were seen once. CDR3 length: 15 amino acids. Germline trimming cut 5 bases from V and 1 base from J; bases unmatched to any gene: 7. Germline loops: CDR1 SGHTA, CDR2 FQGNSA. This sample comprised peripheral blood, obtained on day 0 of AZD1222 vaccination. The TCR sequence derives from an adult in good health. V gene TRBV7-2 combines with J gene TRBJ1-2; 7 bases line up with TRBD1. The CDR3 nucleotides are TGTGCCAGCAGCACCGGGGACAGCCGTAACTATGGCTACACCTTC. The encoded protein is CASSTGDSRNYGYTF.